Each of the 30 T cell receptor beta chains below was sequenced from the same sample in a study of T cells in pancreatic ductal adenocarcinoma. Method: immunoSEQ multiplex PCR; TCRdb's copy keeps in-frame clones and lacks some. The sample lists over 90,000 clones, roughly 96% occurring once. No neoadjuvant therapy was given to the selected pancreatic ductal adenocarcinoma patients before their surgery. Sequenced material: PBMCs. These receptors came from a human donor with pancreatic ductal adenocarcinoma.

Written as DNA, the CDR3 is TGTGCCAGCAGCCGACAGGAAAACACTGAAGCTTTCTTT. Protein sequence: CASSRQENTEAFF. This chain connects TRBV7-2 to TRBJ1-1; D perhaps matches TRBD1 (6 bases). Trimming shortened V by 5 bases and J by 2 bases, and 9 bases separated the two germline ends. CDR1 is SGHTA, CDR2 FQGNSA, per germline. The CDR3 runs to 13 residues.

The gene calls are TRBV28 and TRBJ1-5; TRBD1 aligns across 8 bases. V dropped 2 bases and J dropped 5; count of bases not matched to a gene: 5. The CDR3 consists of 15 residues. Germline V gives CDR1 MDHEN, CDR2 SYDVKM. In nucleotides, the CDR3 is TGTGCCAGCAGTTTACCGACAGGGGTGGATCAGCCCCAGCATTTT. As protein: CASSLPTGVDQPQHF.

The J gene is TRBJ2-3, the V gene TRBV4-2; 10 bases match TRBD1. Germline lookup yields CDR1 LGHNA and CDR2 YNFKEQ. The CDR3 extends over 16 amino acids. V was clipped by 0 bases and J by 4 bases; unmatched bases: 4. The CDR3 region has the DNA TGTGCCAGCAGCCAAGAGGACAGGGGGTGGGCAGATACGCAGTATTTT. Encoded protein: CASSQEDRGWADTQYF.

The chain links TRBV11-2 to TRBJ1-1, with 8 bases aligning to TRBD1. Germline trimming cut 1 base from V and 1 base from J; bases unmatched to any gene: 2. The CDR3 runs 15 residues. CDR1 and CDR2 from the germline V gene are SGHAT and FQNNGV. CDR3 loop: CASSLGQGRNTEAFF. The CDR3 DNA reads TGTGCCAGCAGCTTAGGACAGGGGAGGAACACTGAAGCTTTCTTT. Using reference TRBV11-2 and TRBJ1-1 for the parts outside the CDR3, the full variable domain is EAGVAQSPRYKIIEKRQSVAFWCNPISGHATLYWYQQILGQGPKLLIQFQNNGVVDDSQLPKDRFSAERLKGVDSTLKIQPAKLEDSAVYLCASSLGQGRNTEAFFGQGTRLTVV.

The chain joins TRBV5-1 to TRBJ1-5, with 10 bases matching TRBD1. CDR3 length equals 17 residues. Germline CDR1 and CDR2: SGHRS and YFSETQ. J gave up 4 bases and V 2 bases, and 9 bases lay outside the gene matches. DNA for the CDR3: TGCGCCAGCAGCTTAGTCCCCGGGACAGGGGTGAATCAGCCCCAGCATTTT. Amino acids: CASSLVPGTGVNQPQHF.

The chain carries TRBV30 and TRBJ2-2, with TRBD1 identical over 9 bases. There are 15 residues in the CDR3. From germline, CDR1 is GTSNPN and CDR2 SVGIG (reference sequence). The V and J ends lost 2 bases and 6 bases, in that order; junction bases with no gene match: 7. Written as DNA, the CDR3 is TGTGCCTGGAGTCGGGGACAGGGAGGCTCCGGGGAGCTGTTTTTT. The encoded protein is CAWSRGQGGSGELFF.

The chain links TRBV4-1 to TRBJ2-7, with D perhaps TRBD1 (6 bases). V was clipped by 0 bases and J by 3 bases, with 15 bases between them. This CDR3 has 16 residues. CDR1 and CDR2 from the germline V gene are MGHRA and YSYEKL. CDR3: CASSQEGATTFYEQYF. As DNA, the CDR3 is TGCGCCAGCAGCCAAGAGGGGGCGACGACTTTCTACGAGCAGTACTTC.

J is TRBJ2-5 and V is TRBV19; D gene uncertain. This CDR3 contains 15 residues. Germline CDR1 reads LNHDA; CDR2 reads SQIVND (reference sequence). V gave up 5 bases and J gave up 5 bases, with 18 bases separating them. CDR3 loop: CASSPTQMAQETQYF. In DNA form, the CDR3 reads TGTGCCAGTAGTCCCACCCAAATGGCCCAGGAGACCCAGTACTTC. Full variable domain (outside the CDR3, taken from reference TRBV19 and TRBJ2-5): DGGITQSPKYLFRKEGQNVTLSCEQNLNHDAMYWYRQDPGQGLRLIYYSQIVNDFQKGDIAEGYSVSREKKESFPLTVTSAQKNPTAFYLCASSPTQMAQETQYFGPGTRLLVL.

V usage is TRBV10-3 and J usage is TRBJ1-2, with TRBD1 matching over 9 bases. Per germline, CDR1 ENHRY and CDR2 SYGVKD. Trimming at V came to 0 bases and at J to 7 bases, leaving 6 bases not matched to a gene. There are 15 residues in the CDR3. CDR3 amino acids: CAISESGTGIRGYTF. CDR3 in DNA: TGTGCCATCAGTGAGTCCGGGACAGGGATCCGTGGCTACACCTTC.

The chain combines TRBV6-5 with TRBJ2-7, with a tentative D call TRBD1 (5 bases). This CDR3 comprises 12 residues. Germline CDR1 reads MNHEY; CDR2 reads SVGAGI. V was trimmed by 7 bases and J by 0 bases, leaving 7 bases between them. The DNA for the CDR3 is TGTGCCAGCACTACAGGCTCCTACGAGCAGTACTTC. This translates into CASTTGSYEQYF.

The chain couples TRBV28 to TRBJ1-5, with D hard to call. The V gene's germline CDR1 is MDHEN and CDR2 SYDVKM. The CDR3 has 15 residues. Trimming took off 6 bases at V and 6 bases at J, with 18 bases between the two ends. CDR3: CASRLWRVGSQPQHF. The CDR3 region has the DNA TGTGCCAGCAGACTGTGGAGAGTTGGCTCTCAGCCCCAGCATTTT.

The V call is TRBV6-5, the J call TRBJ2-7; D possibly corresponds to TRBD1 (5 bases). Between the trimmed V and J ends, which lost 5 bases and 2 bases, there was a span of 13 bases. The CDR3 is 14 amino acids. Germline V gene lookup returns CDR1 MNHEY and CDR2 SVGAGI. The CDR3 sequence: CASSPNRSPYEQYF. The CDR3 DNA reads TGTGCCAGCAGTCCTAACAGGAGCCCCTACGAGCAGTACTTC.

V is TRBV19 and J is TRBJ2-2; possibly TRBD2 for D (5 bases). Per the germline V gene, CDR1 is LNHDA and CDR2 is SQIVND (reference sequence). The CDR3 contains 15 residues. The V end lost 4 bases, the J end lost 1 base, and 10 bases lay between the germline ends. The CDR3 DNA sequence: TGTGCCAGTAGTACTGAGGGAGTGAACACCGGGGAGCTGTTTTTT. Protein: CASSTEGVNTGELFF.

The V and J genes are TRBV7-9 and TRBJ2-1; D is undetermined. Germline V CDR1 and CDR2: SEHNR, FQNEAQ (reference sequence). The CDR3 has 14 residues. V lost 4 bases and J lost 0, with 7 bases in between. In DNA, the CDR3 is TGTGCCAGCAGCTCCGCGGACTCCTACAATGAGCAGTTCTTC. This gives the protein CASSSADSYNEQFF.

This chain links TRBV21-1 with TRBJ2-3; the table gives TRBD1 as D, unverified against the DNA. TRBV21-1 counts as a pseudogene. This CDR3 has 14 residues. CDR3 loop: CASRGQGSTDTQYF. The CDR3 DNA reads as TGTGCCAGCAGAGGACAGGGTAGCACAGATACGCAGTATTTT.

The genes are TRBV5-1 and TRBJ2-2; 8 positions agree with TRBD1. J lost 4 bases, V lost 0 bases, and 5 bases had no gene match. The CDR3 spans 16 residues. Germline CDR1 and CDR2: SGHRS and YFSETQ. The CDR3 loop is CASSLDGQGSTGELFF. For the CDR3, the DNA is TGCGCCAGCAGCTTGGACGGACAGGGCAGCACCGGGGAGCTGTTTTTT.

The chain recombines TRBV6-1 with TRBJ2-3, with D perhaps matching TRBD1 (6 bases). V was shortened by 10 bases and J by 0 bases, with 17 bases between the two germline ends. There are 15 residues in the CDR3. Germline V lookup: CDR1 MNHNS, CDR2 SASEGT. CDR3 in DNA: TGTGCCAACTCGGAACAGGGCGCTAGCACAGATACGCAGTATTTT. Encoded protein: CANSEQGASTDTQYF.

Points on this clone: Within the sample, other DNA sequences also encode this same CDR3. The CDR3, as DNA: TGTGCCAGCAGCTTGGTCCAGGGAAACACCGGGGAGCTGTTTTTT. As protein: CASSLVQGNTGELFF. J is TRBJ2-2 and V is TRBV5-6, with a weak D call TRBD1 (5 bases). V gave up 0 bases and J gave up 2 bases, with 8 bases separating them. CDR3 size: 15 residues. Germline CDR1 reads SGHDT; CDR2 reads YYEEEE.

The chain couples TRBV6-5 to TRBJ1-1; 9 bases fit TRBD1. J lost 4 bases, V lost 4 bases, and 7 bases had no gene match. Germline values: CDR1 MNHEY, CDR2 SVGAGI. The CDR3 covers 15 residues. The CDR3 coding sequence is TGTGCCAGCAGTTGGCCCGGGACAGGGATCACTGAAGCTTTCTTT. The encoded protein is CASSWPGTGITEAFF.

CDR3 coding DNA: TGTGCCAGCAGCCTTAGCACGGGAGGGGACATTCAGTACTTC. It translates to CASSLSTGGDIQYF. V usage is TRBV7-8 and J usage is TRBJ2-4, with TRBD2 matching 8 bases. Germline CDR1 reads SGHVS; CDR2 reads FQNEAQ. This CDR3 spans 14 amino acids. Losses at the gene ends were 5 bases for V and 8 bases for J; bases not matched to a gene: 8.

The CDR3 DNA reads TGCGCCAGCAGCGGCCTGGACAGGGGGCGCGAAAAACTGTTTTTT. It codes for CASSGLDRGREKLFF. The chain has TRBV5-1 and TRBJ1-4; 11 nucleotides match TRBD1. This CDR3 is built from 15 residues. Trimming removed 4 bases from V and 8 bases from J; junction bases left unmatched: 7. Germline CDR1 is SGHRS and CDR2 is YFSETQ.

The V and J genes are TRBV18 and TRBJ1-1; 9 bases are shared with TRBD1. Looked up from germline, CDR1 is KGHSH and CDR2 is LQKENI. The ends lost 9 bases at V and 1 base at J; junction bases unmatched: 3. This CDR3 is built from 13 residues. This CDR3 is CASKGQGNTEAFF. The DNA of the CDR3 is TGTGCCAGTAAGGGACAGGGGAACACTGAAGCTTTCTTT.

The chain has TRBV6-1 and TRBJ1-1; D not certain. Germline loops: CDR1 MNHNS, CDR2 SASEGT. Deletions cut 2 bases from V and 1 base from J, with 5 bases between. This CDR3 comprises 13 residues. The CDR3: CASSEYRNTEAFF. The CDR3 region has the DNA TGTGCCAGCAGTGAATATAGGAACACTGAAGCTTTCTTT.

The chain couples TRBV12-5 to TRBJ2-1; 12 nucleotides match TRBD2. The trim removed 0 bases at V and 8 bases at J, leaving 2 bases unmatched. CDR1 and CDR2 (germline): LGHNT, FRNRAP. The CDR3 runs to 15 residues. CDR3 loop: CASGLVLAGGDEQFF. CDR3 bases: TGTGCTAGTGGTTTGGTACTAGCGGGAGGCGATGAGCAGTTCTTC.

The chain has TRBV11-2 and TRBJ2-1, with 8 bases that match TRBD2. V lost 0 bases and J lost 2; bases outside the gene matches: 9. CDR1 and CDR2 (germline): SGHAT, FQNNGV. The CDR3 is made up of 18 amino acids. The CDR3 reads CASSLDHFQREPYNEQFF. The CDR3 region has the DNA TGTGCCAGCAGCTTAGATCATTTCCAGCGGGAGCCCTACAATGAGCAGTTCTTC.

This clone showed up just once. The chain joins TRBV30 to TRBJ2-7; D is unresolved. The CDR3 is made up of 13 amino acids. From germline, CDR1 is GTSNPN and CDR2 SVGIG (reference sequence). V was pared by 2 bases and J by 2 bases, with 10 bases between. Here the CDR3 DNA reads TGTGCCTGGAGTTCTCGGAGCCCCTACGAGCAGTACTTC. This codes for CAWSSRSPYEQYF. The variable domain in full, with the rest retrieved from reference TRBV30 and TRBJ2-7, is SQTIHQWPATLVQPVGSPLSLECTVEGTSNPNLYWYRQAAGRGLQLLFYSVGIGQISSEVPQNLSASRPQDRQFILSSKKLLLSDSGFYLCAWSSRSPYEQYFGPGTRLTVT.

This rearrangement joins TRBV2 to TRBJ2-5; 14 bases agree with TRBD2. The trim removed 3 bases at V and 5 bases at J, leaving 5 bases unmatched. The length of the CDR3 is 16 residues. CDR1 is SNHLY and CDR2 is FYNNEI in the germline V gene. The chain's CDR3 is CASSDGTSGSRETQYF. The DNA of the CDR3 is TGTGCCAGCAGTGATGGGACTAGCGGGAGTCGGGAGACCCAGTACTTC. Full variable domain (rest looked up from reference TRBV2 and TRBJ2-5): EPEVTQTPSHQVTQMGQEVILRCVPISNHLYFYWYRQILGQKVEFLVSFYNNEISEKSEIFDDQFSVERPDGSNFTLKIRSTKLEDSAMYFCASSDGTSGSRETQYFGPGTRLLVL.

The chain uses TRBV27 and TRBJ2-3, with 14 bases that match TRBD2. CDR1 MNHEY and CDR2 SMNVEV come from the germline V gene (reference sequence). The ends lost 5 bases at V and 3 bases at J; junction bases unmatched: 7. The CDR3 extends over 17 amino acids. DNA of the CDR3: TGTGCCAGCAGTCTCTCCGGGACTAGCGGGAGAACAGATACGCAGTATTTT. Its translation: CASSLSGTSGRTDTQYF.

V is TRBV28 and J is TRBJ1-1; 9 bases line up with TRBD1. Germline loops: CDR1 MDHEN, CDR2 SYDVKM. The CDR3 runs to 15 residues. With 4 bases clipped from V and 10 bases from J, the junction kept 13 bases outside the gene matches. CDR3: CASSSTGTGHLGAFF. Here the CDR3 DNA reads TGTGCCAGCAGTTCCACCGGGACAGGGCATTTGGGAGCTTTCTTT. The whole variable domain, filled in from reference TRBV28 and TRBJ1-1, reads DVKVTQSSRYLVKRTGEKVFLECVQDMDHENMFWYRQDPGLGLRLIYFSYDVKMKEKGDIPEGYSVSREKKERFSLILESASTNQTSMYLCASSSTGTGHLGAFFGQGTRLTVV.

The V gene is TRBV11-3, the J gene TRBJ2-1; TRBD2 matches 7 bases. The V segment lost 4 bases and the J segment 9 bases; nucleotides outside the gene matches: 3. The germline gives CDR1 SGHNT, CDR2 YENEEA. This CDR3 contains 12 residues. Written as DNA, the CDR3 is TGTGCCAGCAGCTCGGGGGGAGGTGAGCAGTTCTTC. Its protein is CASSSGGGEQFF.